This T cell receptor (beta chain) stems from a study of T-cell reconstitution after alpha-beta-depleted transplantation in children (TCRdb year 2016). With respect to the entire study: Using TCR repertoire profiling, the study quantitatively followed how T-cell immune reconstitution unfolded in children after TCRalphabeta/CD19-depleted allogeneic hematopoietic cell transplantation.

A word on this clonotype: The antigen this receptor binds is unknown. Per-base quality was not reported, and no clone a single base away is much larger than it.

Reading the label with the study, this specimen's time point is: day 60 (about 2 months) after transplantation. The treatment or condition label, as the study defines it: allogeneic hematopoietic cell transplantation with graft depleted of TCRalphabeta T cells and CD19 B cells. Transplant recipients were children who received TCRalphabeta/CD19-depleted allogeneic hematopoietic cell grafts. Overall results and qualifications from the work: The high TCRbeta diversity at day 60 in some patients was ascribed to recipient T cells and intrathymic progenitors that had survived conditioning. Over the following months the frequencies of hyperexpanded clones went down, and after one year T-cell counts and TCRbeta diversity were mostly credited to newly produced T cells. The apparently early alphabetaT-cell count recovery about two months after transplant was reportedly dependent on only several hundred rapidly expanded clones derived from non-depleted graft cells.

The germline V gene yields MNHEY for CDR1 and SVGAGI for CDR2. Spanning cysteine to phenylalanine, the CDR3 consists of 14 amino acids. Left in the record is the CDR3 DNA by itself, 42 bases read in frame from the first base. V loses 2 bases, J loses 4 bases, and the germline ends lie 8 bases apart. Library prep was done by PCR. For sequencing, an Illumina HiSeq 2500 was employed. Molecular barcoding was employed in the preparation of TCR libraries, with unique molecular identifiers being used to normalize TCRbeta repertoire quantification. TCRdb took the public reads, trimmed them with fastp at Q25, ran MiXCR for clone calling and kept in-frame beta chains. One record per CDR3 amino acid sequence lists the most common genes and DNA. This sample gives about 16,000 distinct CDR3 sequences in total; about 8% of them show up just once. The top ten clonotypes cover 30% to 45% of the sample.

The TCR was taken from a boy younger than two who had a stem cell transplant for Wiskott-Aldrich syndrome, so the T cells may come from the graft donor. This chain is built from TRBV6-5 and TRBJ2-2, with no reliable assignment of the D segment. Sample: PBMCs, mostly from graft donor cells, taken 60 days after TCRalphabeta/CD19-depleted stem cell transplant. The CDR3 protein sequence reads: CASSYRIRTGELFF. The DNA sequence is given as TGTGCCAGCAGTTACAGGATTCGCACCGGGGAGCTGTTTTTT.